A selection of T cell receptor beta chains follows, all from one sample in a study of blood T cell repertoires in COVID-19. Generated by immunoSEQ multiplex PCR, the TCRdb table keeps only in-frame clones and is missing some. The sample carries approximately 350,000 clones, 87% recorded once. Material: peripheral blood. Source of these receptors: a woman aged 45-59 years with COVID-19, enrolled during active disease. Each CDR3 is given with its conserved first and last residue. D genes are given only for firm matches. Clone size is stated in some rows and not others, as once, few, many or a class when expanded.

clone size: NA
D gene: TRBD1
V gene: TRBV6-5
J gene: TRBJ1-2
CDR3 length: 15
CDR3 DNA: TGTGCCAGCAGTATGGGTCCGGGGACAGCCTATGGCTACACCTTC
CDR3 protein: CASSMGPGTAYGYTF

clone size: NA
D gene: NA
V gene: TRBV30
J gene: TRBJ1-1
CDR3 length: 13
CDR3 DNA: TGTGCCTGGAACGTACTATTGAACACTGAAGCTTTCTTT
CDR3 protein: CAWNVLLNTEAFF

clone size: once
D gene: TRBD1
V gene: TRBV30
J gene: TRBJ1-5
CDR3 length: 13
CDR3 DNA: TGTGCCTGGAGTCAGGGGGCTGGTCAGCCCCAGCATTTT
CDR3 protein: CAWSQGAGQPQHF

clone size: NA
D gene: NA
V gene: TRBV5-4
J gene: TRBJ1-2
CDR3 length: 16
CDR3 DNA: TGTGCCAGCAGCTTGGGAACAGGGCGAACTACCTATGGCTACACCTTC
CDR3 protein: CASSLGTGRTTYGYTF

clone size: NA
D gene: NA
V gene: TRBV6-2/TRBV6-3
J gene: TRBJ1-1
CDR3 length: 15
CDR3 DNA: TGTGCCAGCAGTTACGGTTTTGGGGCCAACACTGAAGCTTTCTTT
CDR3 protein: CASSYGFGANTEAFF

clone size: few
D gene: NA
V gene: TRBV2
J gene: TRBJ2-2
CDR3 length: 15
CDR3 DNA: TGTGCCAGCAGTGAGGAGGTCCGGTACACCGGGGAGCTGTTTTTT
CDR3 protein: CASSEEVRYTGELFF

clone size: few
D gene: NA
V gene: TRBV7-9
J gene: TRBJ1-1
CDR3 length: 16
CDR3 DNA: TGTGCCAGCAGCTTAGCCGCGCAGGGGATGAACACTGAAGCTTTCTTT
CDR3 protein: CASSLAAQGMNTEAFF

clone size: NA
D gene: NA
V gene: TRBV9
J gene: TRBJ2-7
CDR3 length: 14
CDR3 DNA: TGTGCCAGCGGAGGGATGGGCGCGACTTTTGAGCAGTACTTC
CDR3 protein: CASGGMGATFEQYF

clone size: few
D gene: TRBD2
V gene: TRBV7-2
J gene: TRBJ2-5
CDR3 length: 14
CDR3 DNA: TGTGCCAGCAGCATAGCGGGGCAGGGGGAGACCCAGTACTTC
CDR3 protein: CASSIAGQGETQYF

clone size: NA
D gene: NA
V gene: TRBV3-1/TRBV3-2
J gene: TRBJ2-1
CDR3 length: 17
CDR3 DNA: TGTGCCAGCAGCCAAGATTTTAGGCGGGGATATCACAATGAGCAGTTCTTC
CDR3 protein: CASSQDFRRGYHNEQFF

clone size: NA
D gene: NA
V gene: TRBV4-3
J gene: TRBJ2-5
CDR3 length: 14
CDR3 DNA: TGCGCCAGCAGCCACGGAGAGCGGCAAGAGACCCAGTACTTC
CDR3 protein: CASSHGERQETQYF

clone size: once
D gene: TRBD2
V gene: TRBV27
J gene: TRBJ2-2
CDR3 length: 16
CDR3 DNA: TGTGCCAGCAGGGGACTAGCGGGAGAAAGTCACGGGGAGCTGTTTTTT
CDR3 protein: CASRGLAGESHGELFF

clone size: NA
D gene: NA
V gene: TRBV11-3
J gene: TRBJ2-7
CDR3 length: 11
CDR3 DNA: TGTGCCAGCAGCTTTTTAAACGAGCAGTACTTC
CDR3 protein: CASSFLNEQYF

clone size: NA
D gene: TRBD1
V gene: TRBV11-3
J gene: TRBJ2-4
CDR3 length: 17
CDR3 DNA: TGTGCCAGCAGCGCGAGACAGGGGGCTCTAGCCAAAAACATTCAGTACTTC
CDR3 protein: CASSARQGALAKNIQYF

clone size: NA
D gene: TRBD1
V gene: TRBV5-1
J gene: TRBJ2-7
CDR3 length: 16
CDR3 DNA: TGCGCCAGCAGCTTGGGGAAACAGGGGGCATCCTACGAGCAGTACTTC
CDR3 protein: CASSLGKQGASYEQYF

clone size: NA
D gene: TRBD1
V gene: TRBV7-2
J gene: TRBJ1-1
CDR3 length: 16
CDR3 DNA: TGTGCCAGCAGCCCCGGAGACAGGGGCCCGAGGGATGAAGCTTTCTTT
CDR3 protein: CASSPGDRGPRDEAFF

clone size: NA
D gene: NA
V gene: TRBV4-1
J gene: TRBJ2-6
CDR3 length: 17
CDR3 DNA: TGCGCCAGCACCCGGGACAACGGAGGAGCTGGGGCCAACGTCCTGACTTTC
CDR3 protein: CASTRDNGGAGANVLTF

clone size: NA
D gene: TRBD2
V gene: TRBV7-2
J gene: TRBJ2-7
CDR3 length: 16
CDR3 DNA: TGTGCCAGCAGCTTAGGGGGAACTAGCGGGAACGACGAGCAGTACTTC
CDR3 protein: CASSLGGTSGNDEQYF

clone size: once
D gene: NA
V gene: TRBV7-6
J gene: TRBJ1-6
CDR3 length: 15
CDR3 DNA: TGTGCCAGCAGCCAAGGAGGCACAGGGTTCTCACCCCTCCACTTT
CDR3 protein: CASSQGGTGFSPLHF

clone size: few
D gene: TRBD2
V gene: TRBV6-2/TRBV6-3
J gene: TRBJ2-7
CDR3 length: 14
CDR3 DNA: TGTGCCAGCAGTTGGGGACTAGCGTCAAGCGAGCAGTACTTC
CDR3 protein: CASSWGLASSEQYF